The rows below give T cell receptor beta chains drawn from one sample of a study of regulatory T cells in long-lasting Graves disease. Using its own MiXCR run on the multiplex PCR reads, TCRdb lists one record per CDR3 protein. Of hundreds of thousands of distinct CDR3 sequences in the sample, about 21% were seen once. The specimen was peripheral blood mononuclear cells (PBMCs), collected when the disease was refractory, from a patient treated with antithyroid drugs. The receptors derive from a female donor with Graves disease. Each CDR3 is given with its conserved first and last residue. The D gene is left open where the match is weak. Some rows mark clone size as missing; the rest say once, few, many or name a class of expanded clone.

>TRBJ1-1|NA|TRBV30|TRBD1
TGTGCCTGGAGCCCGGACAGGGGGCTTAACACTGAAGCTTTCTTT
CAWSPDRGLNTEAFF
>TRBJ1-1|NA|TRBV3-1|NA
TGTGCCAGCAGCCCCGGGGTGAGTGGCACTGAAGCTTTCTTT
CASSPGVSGTEAFF
>TRBJ2-7|few|TRBV18|NA
TGTGCCAGCTCACACACGGATACTCCCTACGAGCAGTACTTC
CASSHTDTPYEQYF
>TRBJ1-2|many|TRBV28|NA
TGTGCCAGCAGTCTTCAGGGTCTAGTGGGTGGCTACACCTTC
CASSLQGLVGGYTF
>TRBJ2-7|NA|TRBV19|TRBD2
TGTGCCAGTAGTCCTCGGACTAGCGGGAGGGCCATCGCAGACGAGCAGTACTTC
CASSPRTSGRAIADEQYF
>TRBJ1-4|many|TRBV2|NA
TGTGCCAGCAGTGGACAGGATTTCGCTAAACTGTTTTTT
CASSGQDFAKLFF
>TRBJ2-6|NA|TRBV19|NA
TGTGCCAGTAGTTCTCCGGGGGCCGGTGGGGCCAACGTCCTGACTTTC
CASSSPGAGGANVLTF
>TRBJ2-5|many|TRBV15|NA
TGTGCCACCAGCAGAGGGGTTGGCGGGATCCAAGAGACCCAGTACTTC
CATSRGVGGIQETQYF
>TRBJ1-1|many|TRBV28|TRBD1
TGTGCCAGCAGCCCAGGGGGGGTTGGAACTGAAGCTTTCTTT
CASSPGGVGTEAFF
>TRBJ2-1|NA|TRBV19|TRBD2
TGTGCCACCTCCCTAGCGGGAGGAAACAATGAGCAGTTCTTC
CATSLAGGNNEQFF
>TRBJ1-1|many|TRBV25-1|TRBD1
TGTGCCAGCAGACTTCTTGACAGGGGGCGGGCTTTCTTT
CASRLLDRGRAFF
>TRBJ1-5|many|TRBV10-3|NA
TGTGCCATCAGTACAGGGTCCGATCAGCCCCAGCATTTT
CAISTGSDQPQHF
>TRBJ2-2|many|TRBV12-3/TRBV12-4|TRBD2
TGTGCCAGCAGCCCATCACCGGGACTAGCGGACACCGGGGAGCTGTTTTTT
CASSPSPGLADTGELFF
>TRBJ2-2|few|TRBV19|NA
TGTGCCAGTCACCAATTCTCCGGGGAGCTGTTTTTT
CASHQFSGELFF
>TRBJ2-1|NA|TRBV6-2/TRBV6-3|NA
TGTGCCAGCAGTCCGGCCGGGAGACCGGGGAATGAGCAGTTCTTC
CASSPAGRPGNEQFF
>TRBJ2-5|few|TRBV5-1|NA
TGCGCCAGCAGCTTGCTAGGTCGGGGGCAAGAGACCCAGTACTTC
CASSLLGRGQETQYF